A single T cell receptor beta chain is shown here with its context. Its antigen is unidentified. V shed 6 bases and J 1 base; nucleotides not matched to a gene: 6. The CDR3 length is 15 residues. The germline gives CDR1 MNHEY, CDR2 SMNVEV (reference sequence). The data are from a study of T cell responses to AZD1222 COVID-19 vaccine. In the study overall: Second-dose timings of about 4 or about 12 weeks were pooled. Broader study findings: The peak T cell response came first, and repertoires were sampled only after it. White British donors predominated, females outnumbered males, and clonal diversity was possibly underestimated. Within unmutated variant regions lay the reported targets of nearly half of spike-specific TCRs.

Measured with immunoSEQ multiplex PCR; TCRdb has only the in-frame clones, and not every one. The sample yields around 160,000 clones, about nine tenths seen once. The sequence was collected from an adult in good health. The sample was peripheral blood, taken on day 0 of AZD1222 vaccination. The chain combines TRBV27 with TRBJ2-3, with TRBD2 matching 8 bases. DNA of the CDR3: TGTGCCAGCAGGATTAGCGGGATTGGCACAGATACGCAGTATTTT. Amino acid sequence: CASRISGIGTDTQYF.